The rows below give T cell receptor beta chains drawn from one sample of a study of CD8 T cells in ankylosing spondylitis. TCRdb ran MiXCR on the 5' RACE reads and lists one entry per CDR3 protein. The sample lists 200,000 or so distinct CDR3 sequences, 10% to 15% seen once, with approximately 11% in the top ten. The sample was blood, either unsorted or a sorted T cell fraction (not recorded which). These receptor sequences come from a female donor with ankylosing spondylitis or in good health (not recorded which). The CDR3 runs from the conserved cysteine through the conserved F or W. The order of the fields is V gene, J gene, clone size, CDR3 protein. Rows give clone size only sometimes, using once, few, many, or a class for an expanded clone.

v_gene: TRBV5-1
j_gene: TRBJ2-1
abundance: many
CDR3aa: CASRSTGFSHNEQFF

v_gene: TRBV20-1
j_gene: TRBJ2-7
abundance: -
CDR3aa: CSARDISNSYEQYF

v_gene: TRBV12-3/TRBV12-4
j_gene: TRBJ1-5
abundance: many
CDR3aa: CASSRGQSNQPQHF

v_gene: TRBV5-1
j_gene: TRBJ1-3
abundance: many
CDR3aa: CASSPGISGNTIYF

v_gene: TRBV20-1
j_gene: TRBJ2-7
abundance: many
CDR3aa: CSATSFRSEQYF

v_gene: TRBV24-1
j_gene: TRBJ1-6
abundance: few
CDR3aa: CATSVRTDGPRNSPLHF

v_gene: TRBV9
j_gene: TRBJ2-7
abundance: many
CDR3aa: CASSDGTGSRDEQYF

v_gene: TRBV11-2
j_gene: TRBJ1-1
abundance: few
CDR3aa: CASSLDWRTGGGNTEAFF

v_gene: TRBV7-8
j_gene: TRBJ2-1
abundance: few
CDR3aa: CASSSGRSGPNNEQFF

v_gene: TRBV7-9
j_gene: TRBJ2-7
abundance: many
CDR3aa: CASSSRNDPGQGREQYF

v_gene: TRBV5-1
j_gene: TRBJ2-3
abundance: -
CDR3aa: CASSQGGDLTLTDTQYF

v_gene: TRBV30
j_gene: TRBJ1-1
abundance: few
CDR3aa: CAWETAGISEAFF

v_gene: TRBV7-2
j_gene: TRBJ2-3
abundance: many
CDR3aa: CASSFLAGGGDTQYF

v_gene: TRBV28
j_gene: TRBJ1-5
abundance: many
CDR3aa: CASSLIRPGGDQPQHF

v_gene: TRBV20-1
j_gene: TRBJ2-3
abundance: many
CDR3aa: CSAPRGGLLAGGPTDTQYF

v_gene: TRBV29-1
j_gene: TRBJ2-2
abundance: -
CDR3aa: CSVLGGSSNTGELFF

v_gene: TRBV7-9
j_gene: TRBJ2-3
abundance: -
CDR3aa: CASSPILASTDTQYF

v_gene: TRBV30
j_gene: TRBJ1-2
abundance: -
CDR3aa: CAWNGGKAGSTF